The clone carrying this TCR beta chain occurred a few times. Its specificity is unknown. This CDR3 region has 13 residues. Germline CDR1 SEHNR, CDR2 FQNEAQ (reference sequence). Trimming took off 3 bases at V and 3 bases at J, with 9 bases between the two ends. This entry comes from a study of CD8 T cells in ankylosing spondylitis. For TCR beta, libraries came from quantitative 5'-RACE with molecular barcodes. TCRdb ran MiXCR on the 5' RACE reads and lists one entry per CDR3 protein. Among around 540,000 distinct CDR3 sequences, 9.5% to 15% were seen once, and the ten largest hold approximately 6.3%. Overall study results and limits: Researchers report that disease-linked clones proved CD8+ and relatively rare in peripheral blood. In ankylosing spondylitis patients, matched synovial fluid reportedly showed significant enrichment of disease-linked clones. Characteristic of ankylosing spondylitis blood, it appeared, was a TCR beta motif comprising fewer than 10 highly homologous variants.

The chain combines TRBV7-9 with TRBJ2-7, with D perhaps being TRBD1 or TRBD2 (5 bases each). The receptor comes from a male donor with ankylosing spondylitis. Sequenced: blood, either unsorted or a sorted T cell fraction (not recorded which). The CDR3, as DNA: TGTGCCAGCAGCTTGGGGGTAGACTACGAGCAGTACTTC. Encoded protein: CASSLGVDYEQYF.